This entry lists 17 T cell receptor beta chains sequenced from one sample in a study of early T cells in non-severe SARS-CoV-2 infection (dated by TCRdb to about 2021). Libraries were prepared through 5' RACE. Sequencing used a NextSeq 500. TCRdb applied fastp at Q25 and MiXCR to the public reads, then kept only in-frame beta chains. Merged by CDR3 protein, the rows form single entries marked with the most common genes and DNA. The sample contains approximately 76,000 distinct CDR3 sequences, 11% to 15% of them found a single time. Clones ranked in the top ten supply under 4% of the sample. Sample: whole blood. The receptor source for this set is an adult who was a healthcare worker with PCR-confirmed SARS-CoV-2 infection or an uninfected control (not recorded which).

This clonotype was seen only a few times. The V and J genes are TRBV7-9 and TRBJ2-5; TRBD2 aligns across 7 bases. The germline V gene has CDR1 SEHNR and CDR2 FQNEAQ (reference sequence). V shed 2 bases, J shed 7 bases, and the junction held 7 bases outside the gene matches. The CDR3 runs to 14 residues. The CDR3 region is CASSLTGGPGTQYF. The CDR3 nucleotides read TGTGCCAGCAGCTTAACGGGAGGACCGGGGACCCAGTACTTC.

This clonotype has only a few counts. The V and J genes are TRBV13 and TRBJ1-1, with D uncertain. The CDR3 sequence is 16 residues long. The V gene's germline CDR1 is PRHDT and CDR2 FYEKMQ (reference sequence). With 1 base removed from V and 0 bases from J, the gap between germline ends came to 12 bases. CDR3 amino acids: CASSLAPPGLNTEAFF. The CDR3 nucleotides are TGTGCCAGCAGCTTAGCTCCTCCCGGGCTGAACACTGAAGCTTTCTTT.

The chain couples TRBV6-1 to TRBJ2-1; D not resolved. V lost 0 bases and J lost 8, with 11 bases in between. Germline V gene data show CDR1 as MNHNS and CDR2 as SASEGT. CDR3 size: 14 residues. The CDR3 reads CASSEALQAHEQFF. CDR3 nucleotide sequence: TGTGCCAGCAGTGAAGCGCTCCAGGCCCATGAGCAGTTCTTC.

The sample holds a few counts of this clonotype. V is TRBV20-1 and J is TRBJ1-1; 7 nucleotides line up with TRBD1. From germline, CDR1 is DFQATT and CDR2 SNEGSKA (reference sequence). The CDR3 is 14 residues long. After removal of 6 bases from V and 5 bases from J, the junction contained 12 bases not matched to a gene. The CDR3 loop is CSARKSTGRTEAFF. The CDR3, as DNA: TGCAGTGCCCGCAAGTCGACAGGGAGAACTGAAGCTTTCTTT.

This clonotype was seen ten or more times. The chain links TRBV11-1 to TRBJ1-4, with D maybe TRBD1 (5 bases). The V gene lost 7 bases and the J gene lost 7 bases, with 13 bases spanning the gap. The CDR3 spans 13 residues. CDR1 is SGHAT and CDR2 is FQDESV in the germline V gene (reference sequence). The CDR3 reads CASKTGSSEKLFF. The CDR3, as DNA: TGTGCCAGCAAAACAGGTTCGAGTGAAAAACTGTTTTTT. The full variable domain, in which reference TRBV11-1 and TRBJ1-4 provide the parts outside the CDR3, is EAEVAQSPRYKITEKSQAVAFWCDPISGHATLYWYRQILGQGPELLVQFQDESVVDDSQLPKDRFSAERLKGVDSTLKIQPAELGDSAMYLCASKTGSSEKLFFGSGTQLSVL.

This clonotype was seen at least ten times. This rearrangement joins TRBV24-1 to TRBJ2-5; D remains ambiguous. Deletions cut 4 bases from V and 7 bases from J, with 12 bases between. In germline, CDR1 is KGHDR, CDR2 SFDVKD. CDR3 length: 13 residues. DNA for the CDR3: TGTGCCACCAGTGAGACCGGTACGGGGACCCAGTACTTC. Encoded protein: CATSETGTGTQYF.

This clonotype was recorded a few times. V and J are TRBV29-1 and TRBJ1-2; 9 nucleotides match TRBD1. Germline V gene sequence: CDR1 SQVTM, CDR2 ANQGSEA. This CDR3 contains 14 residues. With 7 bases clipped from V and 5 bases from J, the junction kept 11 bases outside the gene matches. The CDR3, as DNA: TGCAGCGCCGACAGGGGGGCCTTTCCTTATGGCTACACCTTC. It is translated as CSADRGAFPYGYTF.

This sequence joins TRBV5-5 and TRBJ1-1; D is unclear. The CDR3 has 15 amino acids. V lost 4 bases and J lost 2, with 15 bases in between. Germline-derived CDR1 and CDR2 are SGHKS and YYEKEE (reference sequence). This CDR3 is CASSPSSQSNTEAFF. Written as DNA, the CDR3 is TGTGCCAGCAGCCCTTCTTCGCAGAGTAACACTGAAGCTTTCTTT.

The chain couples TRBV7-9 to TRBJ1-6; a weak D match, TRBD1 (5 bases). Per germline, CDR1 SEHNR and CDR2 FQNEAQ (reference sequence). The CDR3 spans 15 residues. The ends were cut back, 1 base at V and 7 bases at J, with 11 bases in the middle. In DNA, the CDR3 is TGTGCCAGCAGCTTAGAAGGGACGACCAATTCACCCCTCCACTTT. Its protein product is CASSLEGTTNSPLHF.

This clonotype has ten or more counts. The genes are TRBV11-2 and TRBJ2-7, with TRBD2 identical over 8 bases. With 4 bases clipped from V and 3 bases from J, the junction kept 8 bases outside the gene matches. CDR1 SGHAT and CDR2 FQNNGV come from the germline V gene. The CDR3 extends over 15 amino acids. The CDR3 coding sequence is TGTGCCAGCAGCTCCCGAAGCGGGAGAGGCTACGAGCAGTACTTC. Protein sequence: CASSSRSGRGYEQYF.

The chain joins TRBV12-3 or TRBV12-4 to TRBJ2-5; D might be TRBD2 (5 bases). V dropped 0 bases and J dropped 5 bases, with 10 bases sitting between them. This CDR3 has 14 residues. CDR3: CASSLAGEVETQYF. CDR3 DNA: TGTGCCAGCAGTTTAGCGGGAGAGGTCGAGACCCAGTACTTC.

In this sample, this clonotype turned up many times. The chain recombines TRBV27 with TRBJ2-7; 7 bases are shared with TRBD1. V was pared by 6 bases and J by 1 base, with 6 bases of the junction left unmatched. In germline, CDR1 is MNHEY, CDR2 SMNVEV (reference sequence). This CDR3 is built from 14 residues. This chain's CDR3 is CASRHRGHSYEQYF. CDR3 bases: TGTGCCAGCAGGCACAGGGGCCATTCCTACGAGCAGTACTTC.

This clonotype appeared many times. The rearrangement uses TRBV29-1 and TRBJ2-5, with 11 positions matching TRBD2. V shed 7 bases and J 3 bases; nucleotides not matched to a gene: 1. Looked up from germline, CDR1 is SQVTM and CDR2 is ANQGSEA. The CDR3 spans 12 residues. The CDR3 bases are TGCAGCGCGGGACTAGCGGAAGAGACCCAGTACTTC. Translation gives CSAGLAEETQYF.

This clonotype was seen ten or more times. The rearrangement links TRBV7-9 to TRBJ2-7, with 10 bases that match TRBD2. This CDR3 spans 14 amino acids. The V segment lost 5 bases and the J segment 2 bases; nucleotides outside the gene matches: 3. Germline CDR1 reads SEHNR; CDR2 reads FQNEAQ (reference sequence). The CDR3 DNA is TGTGCCAGCAGCACAAGCGGGAGGGCCTACGAGCAGTACTTC. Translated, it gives CASSTSGRAYEQYF.

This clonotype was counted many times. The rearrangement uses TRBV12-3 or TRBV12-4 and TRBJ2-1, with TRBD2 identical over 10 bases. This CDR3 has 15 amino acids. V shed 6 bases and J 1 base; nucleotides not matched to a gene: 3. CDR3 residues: CASSQLAGSYNEQFF. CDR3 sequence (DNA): TGTGCCAGCAGCCAACTAGCGGGGTCCTACAATGAGCAGTTCTTC.

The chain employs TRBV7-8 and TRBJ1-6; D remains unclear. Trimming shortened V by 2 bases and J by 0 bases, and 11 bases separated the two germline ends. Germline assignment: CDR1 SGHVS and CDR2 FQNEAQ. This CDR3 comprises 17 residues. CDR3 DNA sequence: TGTGCCAGCAGCTTAACGGAACCTAGCTCCTATAATTCACCCCTCCACTTT. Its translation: CASSLTEPSSYNSPLHF.

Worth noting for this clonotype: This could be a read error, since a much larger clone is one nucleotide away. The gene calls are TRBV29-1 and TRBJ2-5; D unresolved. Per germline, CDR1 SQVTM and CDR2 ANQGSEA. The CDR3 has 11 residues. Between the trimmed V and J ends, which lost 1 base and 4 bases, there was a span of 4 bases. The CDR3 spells CSVEGAETQYF. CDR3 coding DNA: TGCAGCGTTGAAGGGGCAGAGACCCAGTACTTC. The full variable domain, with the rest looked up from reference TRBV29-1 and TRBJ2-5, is SAVISQKPSRDICQRGTSLTIQCQVDSQVTMMFWYRQQPGQSLTLIATANQGSEATYESGFVIDKFPISRPNLTFSTLTVSNMSPEDSSIYLCSVEGAETQYFGPGTRLLVL.